There are many counts of the clone carrying this TCR beta chain. The CDR3 spans 14 residues. CDR1 and CDR2 from the germline V gene are SNHLY and FYNNEI. Trimming removed 5 bases from V and 6 bases from J, with 14 bases in between. This sample was taken from a study of T cells in Graves' hyperthyroidism and ophthalmopathy. A patient was excluded if there was uncontrolled infection, other autoimmune disease, pregnancy or lactation. The TCR beta CDR3 regions underwent amplification using RNA transcripts as the source. First-round RT-PCR targeting the TCR CDR3 was performed with the HTBI primer set. TCRdb reanalysed the multiplex PCR reads using MiXCR and keeps one entry per CDR3 protein. The sample includes more than 500,000 distinct CDR3 sequences, around 45% of them seen just once.

Specimen: peripheral blood or thyroid tissue (not recorded which). The TCR sequence derives from an adult woman with Graves' disease, either hyperthyroidism or ophthalmopathy (not recorded which). V usage is TRBV2 and J usage is TRBJ1-3; D unclear. The CDR3 nucleotides read TGTGCCAGCAGTTACGGGCAAATGGAAAACACCATATATTTT. Residues: CASSYGQMENTIYF.